This TCR beta chain was documented in a study of cytomegalovirus exposure and HLA in healthy donors. Germline V gene sequence: CDR1 LNHDA, CDR2 SQIVND (reference sequence). V shed 4 bases and J 6 bases; nucleotides not matched to a gene: 13. The CDR3 loop spans 16 amino acids. 60 Vbeta and 13 Jbeta primers were used in PCR. Clones were read by immunoSEQ multiplex PCR, and TCRdb kept only the in-frame ones, dropping some. The sample lists 25,000 to 35,000 clones, 40% to 45% occurring once. The chain recombines TRBV19 with TRBJ1-1; 8 nucleotides agree with TRBD1. The clonotype comes from a woman aged 50 to 60 in good health and CMV-seronegative. The sample consisted of PBMCs. Here the CDR3 reads CASSRGQGIRSAEAFF. The CDR3 DNA reads TGTGCCAGTAGTAGAGGACAGGGTATTAGATCCGCTGAAGCTTTCTTT.